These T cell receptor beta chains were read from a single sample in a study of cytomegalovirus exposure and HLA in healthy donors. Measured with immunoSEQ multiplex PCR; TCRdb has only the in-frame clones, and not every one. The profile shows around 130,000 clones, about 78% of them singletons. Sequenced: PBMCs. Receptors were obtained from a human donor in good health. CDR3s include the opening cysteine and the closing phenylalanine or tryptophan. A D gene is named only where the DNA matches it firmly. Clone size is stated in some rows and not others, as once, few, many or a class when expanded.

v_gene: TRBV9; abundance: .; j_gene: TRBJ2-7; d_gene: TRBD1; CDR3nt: TGTGCCAGCAGCGCTAACACCGGGACAGGGCTTCGCGAGCAGTACTTC; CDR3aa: CASSANTGTGLREQYF
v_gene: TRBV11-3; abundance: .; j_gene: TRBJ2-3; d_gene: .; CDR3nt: TGTGCCAGCAGCTTGGGTCGGAGAGAAGGTACAGATACGCAGTATTTT; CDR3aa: CASSLGRREGTDTQYF
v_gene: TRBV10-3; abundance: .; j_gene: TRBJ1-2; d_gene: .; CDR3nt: TGTGCCATCAGCGAGACCGGGGTTACGTATGGCTACACCTTC; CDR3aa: CAISETGVTYGYTF
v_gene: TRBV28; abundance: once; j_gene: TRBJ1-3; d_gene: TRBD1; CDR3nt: TGTGCCAGCAGTCTATCAGGGGGCACCATATATTTT; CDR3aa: CASSLSGGTIYF
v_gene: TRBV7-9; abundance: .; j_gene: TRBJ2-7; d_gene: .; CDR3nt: TGTTCCAGCAGCTTCCTCGACAGTTCCTACGAGCAGTACTTC; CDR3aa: CSSSFLDSSYEQYF
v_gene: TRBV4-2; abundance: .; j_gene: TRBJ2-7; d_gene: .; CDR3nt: TGTGCCAGCAGCCAAGATTTAGCGGACTGGGGCGAGCAGTACTTC; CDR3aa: CASSQDLADWGEQYF
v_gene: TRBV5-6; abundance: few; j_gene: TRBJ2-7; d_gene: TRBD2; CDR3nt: TGTGCCAGCCGACTAGCGGGTAACGAGCAGTACTTC; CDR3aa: CASRLAGNEQYF
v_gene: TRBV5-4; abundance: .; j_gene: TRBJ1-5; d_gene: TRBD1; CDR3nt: TGTGCCAGCAGCTTCGGACAGGCCACTCAGCCCCAGCATTTT; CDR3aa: CASSFGQATQPQHF
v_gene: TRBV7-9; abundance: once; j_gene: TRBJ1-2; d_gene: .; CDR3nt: TGTTCCAGCAGCTTGAGTAGCGATGGCTACACCTTC; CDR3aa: CSSSLSSDGYTF
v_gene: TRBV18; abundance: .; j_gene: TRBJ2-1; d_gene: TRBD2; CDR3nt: TGTGCCAGCTCACCAAGGGGACTAGCGCCAACCTCCTACAATGAGCAGTTCTTC; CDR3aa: CASSPRGLAPTSYNEQFF
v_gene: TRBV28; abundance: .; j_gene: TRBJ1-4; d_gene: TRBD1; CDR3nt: TGTGCCAGCAGTTTACAGGGGGCGGGTGGAACTAATGAAAAACTGTTTTTT; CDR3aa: CASSLQGAGGTNEKLFF
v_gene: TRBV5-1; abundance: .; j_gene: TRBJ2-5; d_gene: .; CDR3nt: TGCGCCAGCAGCCCCCAATGGGGGCCTGGCGAGACCCAGTACTTC; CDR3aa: CASSPQWGPGETQYF
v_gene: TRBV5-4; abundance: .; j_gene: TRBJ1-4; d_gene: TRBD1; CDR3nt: TGTGCCAGCAGCTTGGGACAGGGATTTAATGAAAAACTGTTTTTT; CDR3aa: CASSLGQGFNEKLFF
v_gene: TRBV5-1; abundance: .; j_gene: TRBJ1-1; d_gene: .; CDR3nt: TGCGCCAGCAGCTTGGCACAGCTGAACACTGAAGCTTTCTTT; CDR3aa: CASSLAQLNTEAFF
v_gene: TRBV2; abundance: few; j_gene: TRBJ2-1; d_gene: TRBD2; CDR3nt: TGTGCCAGCAGTGAAGCGGGGACTAGCGGACGCAATGAGCAGTTCTTC; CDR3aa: CASSEAGTSGRNEQFF
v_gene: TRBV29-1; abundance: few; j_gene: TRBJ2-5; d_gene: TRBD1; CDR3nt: TGCCGCGTTGAAGGGGACAGGGTGCGATCAGAGACCCAGTACTTC; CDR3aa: CRVEGDRVRSETQYF
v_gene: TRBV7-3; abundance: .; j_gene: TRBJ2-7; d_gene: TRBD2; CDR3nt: TGTGCCAGCAGCGTAGCGGGAGGGCTTTACGAGCAGTACTTC; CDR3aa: CASSVAGGLYEQYF
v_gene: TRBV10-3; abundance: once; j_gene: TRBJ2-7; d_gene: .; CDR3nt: TGTGCCATCAGTGGAGGGATTGGATCCTACGAGCAGTACTTC; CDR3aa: CAISGGIGSYEQYF
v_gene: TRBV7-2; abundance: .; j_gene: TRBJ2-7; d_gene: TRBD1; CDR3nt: TGTGCCAGCAGCCAGGGGGCAGGGGGCGCATTGAAGGGCGAGCAGTACTTC; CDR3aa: CASSQGAGGALKGEQYF
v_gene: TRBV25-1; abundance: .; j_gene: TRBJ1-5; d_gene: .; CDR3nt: TGTGCCAGCAGCAGGGCCAATCAGCCCCAGCATTTT; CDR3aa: CASSRANQPQHF
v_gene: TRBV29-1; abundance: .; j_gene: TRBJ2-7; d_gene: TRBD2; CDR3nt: TGCAGCGTTGAGGATTGGACTAGCGGATACTCCTACGAGCAGTACTTC; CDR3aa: CSVEDWTSGYSYEQYF
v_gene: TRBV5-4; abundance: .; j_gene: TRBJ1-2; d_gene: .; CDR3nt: TGTGCCAGCAGCTTCGGGGTCCCCCCAAGTTATGGCTACACCTTC; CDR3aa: CASSFGVPPSYGYTF
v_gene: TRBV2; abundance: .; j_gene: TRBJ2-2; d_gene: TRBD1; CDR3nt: TGTGCCAGCAGTGAAAACAGGGGTGCGAACACCGGGGAGCTGTTTTTT; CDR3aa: CASSENRGANTGELFF
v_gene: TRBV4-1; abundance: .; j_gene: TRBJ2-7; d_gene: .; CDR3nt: TGCGCCAGCAGCCAGGAGCGGGCCGGGCTCCCCTCCGAGCAGTACTTC; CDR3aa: CASSQERAGLPSEQYF
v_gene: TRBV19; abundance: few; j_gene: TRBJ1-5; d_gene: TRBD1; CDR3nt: TGTGCCAGTAGTATAGGTGTGACAGGGAAGAGCAATCAGCCCCAGCATTTT; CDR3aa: CASSIGVTGKSNQPQHF
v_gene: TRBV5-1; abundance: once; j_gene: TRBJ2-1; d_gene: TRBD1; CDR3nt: TGCGCCAGCAGCTTGGTGCCGGGACAGTACAATGAGCAGTTCTTC; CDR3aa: CASSLVPGQYNEQFF
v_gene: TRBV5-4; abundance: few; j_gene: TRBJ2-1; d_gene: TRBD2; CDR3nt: TGTGCCAGCAGCTTGGTCGGGAGGGCCCTCAATGAGCAGTTCTTC; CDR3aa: CASSLVGRALNEQFF
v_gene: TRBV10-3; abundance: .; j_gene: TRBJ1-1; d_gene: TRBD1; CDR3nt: TGTGCCATCAGGGGACAGGATTCTGAAGCTTTCTTT; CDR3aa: CAIRGQDSEAFF
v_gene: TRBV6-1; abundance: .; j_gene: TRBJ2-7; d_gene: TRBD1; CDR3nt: TGTGCCAGCGGGGGGACAGGGGCCTACGAGCAGTACTTC; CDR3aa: CASGGTGAYEQYF
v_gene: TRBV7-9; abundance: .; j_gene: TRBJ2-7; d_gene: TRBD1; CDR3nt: TGTGCCAGCAGCTCCGGGACAGCTATCCGCGAGCAGTACTTC; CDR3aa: CASSSGTAIREQYF
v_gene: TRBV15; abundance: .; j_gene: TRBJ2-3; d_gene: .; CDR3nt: TGTGCCACCAGCAGGACTCAGGGATCCCCCACAGATACGCAGTATTTT; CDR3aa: CATSRTQGSPTDTQYF
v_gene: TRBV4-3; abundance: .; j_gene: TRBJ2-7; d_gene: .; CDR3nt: TGCGCCAGCAGCCCCGTAACAGGCGGCGAGCAGTACTTC; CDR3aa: CASSPVTGGEQYF
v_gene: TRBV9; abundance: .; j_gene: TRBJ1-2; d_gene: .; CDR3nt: TGTGCCAGCAGCGCATACTCCCGGGATAACTATGGCTACACCTTC; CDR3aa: CASSAYSRDNYGYTF
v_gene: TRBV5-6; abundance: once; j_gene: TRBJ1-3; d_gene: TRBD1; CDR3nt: TGTGCCAGCAGCTTCCCCGACAGGGCCGGCGGTGGAAACACCATATATTTT; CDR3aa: CASSFPDRAGGGNTIYF
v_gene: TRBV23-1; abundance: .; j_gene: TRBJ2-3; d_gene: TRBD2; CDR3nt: TGCGCCAGCAGTCTCCAGCGGGAACCCACAGATACGCAGTATTTT; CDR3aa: CASSLQREPTDTQYF
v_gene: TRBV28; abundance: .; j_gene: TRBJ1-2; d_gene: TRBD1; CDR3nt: TGTGCCAGCAGTCCGGACAGGGAGGTTAGTGGCTACACCTTC; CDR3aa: CASSPDREVSGYTF
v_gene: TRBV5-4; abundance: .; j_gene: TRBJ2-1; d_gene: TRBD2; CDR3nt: TGTGCCAGCAGCTTAGGAGCGGGGGAACCTTACAATGAGCAGTTCTTC; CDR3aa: CASSLGAGEPYNEQFF
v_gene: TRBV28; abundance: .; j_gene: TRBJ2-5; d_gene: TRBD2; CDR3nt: TGTGCCAGCAGTTTCCCCAGAGTGGGTAGCGGGAGTTTCGAGACCCAGTACTTC; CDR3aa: CASSFPRVGSGSFETQYF
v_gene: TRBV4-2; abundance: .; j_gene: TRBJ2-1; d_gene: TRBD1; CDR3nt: TGTGCCAGCAGCCAAGATCCCGGGACAGGGTACAATGAGCAGTTCTTC; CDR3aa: CASSQDPGTGYNEQFF